These 3 T cell receptor beta chains were all obtained from the same sample, sequenced in a study of blood T cells in healthy people across ages. Alongside a J-beta primer mix, a sample-barcoded 5' primer served in a second PCR lasting 7 to 11 cycles. TCRdb redid the calling of the 5' RACE reads with MiXCR, one entry per CDR3 protein. The table shows approximately 690,000 distinct CDR3 sequences, with roughly two fifths occurring only once. Sequencing was done on a sample of blood. All receptors derive from a man aged 80 or over in good health.

The chain links TRBV10-3 to TRBJ2-5; 11 bases are a match to TRBD2. Germline CDR1 reads ENHRY; CDR2 reads SYGVKD. The trim removed 6 bases at V and 11 bases at J, leaving 14 bases unmatched. CDR3 size: 15 residues. CDR3 DNA sequence: TGTGCCATCAGGGGTAGCGGGGGGGAACCCAATGAGCAGTACTTC. Amino acids: CAIRGSGGEPNEQYF.

As to this clonotype: One end of the junction does not line up with germline, which may come from a read error. The chain has TRBV5-1 and TRBJ2-5, with D unresolved. The CDR3 spans 12 residues. Germline CDR1 reads SGHRS; CDR2 reads YFSETQ. The CDR3 loop reads CASSLYQEAQYF. The CDR3 DNA follows: TGCGCCAGCAGCTTGTACCAAGAGGCCCAGTACTTC.

This rearrangement joins TRBV27 to TRBJ2-5, with TRBD2 matching 10 bases. The last part of the DNA fits TRBJ2-1 better; the J call may be wrong. Germline CDR1 is MNHEY and CDR2 is SMNVEV (reference sequence). The CDR3 covers 19 residues. As DNA, the CDR3 is TGTGCCAGCAGCCCCCGACTAGCGGGTCCTTTCAAAGGGGAAGAGACCCAGTTCTTC. It yields the protein CASSPRLAGPFKGEETQFF.